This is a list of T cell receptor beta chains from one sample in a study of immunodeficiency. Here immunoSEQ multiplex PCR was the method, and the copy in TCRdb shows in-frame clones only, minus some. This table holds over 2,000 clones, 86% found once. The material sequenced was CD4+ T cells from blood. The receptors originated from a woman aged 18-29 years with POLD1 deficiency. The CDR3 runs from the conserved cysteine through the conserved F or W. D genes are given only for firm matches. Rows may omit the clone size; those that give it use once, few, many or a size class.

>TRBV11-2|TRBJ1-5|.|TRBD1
CASSLDDRGQPQHF
TGTGCCAGCAGCTTAGATGACAGGGGTCAGCCCCAGCATTTT
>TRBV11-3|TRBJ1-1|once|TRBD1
CASSLGQGGTEAFF
TGTGCCAGCAGCTTAGGACAGGGTGGTACTGAAGCTTTCTTT
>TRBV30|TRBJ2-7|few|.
CAWGPQIPYEQYF
TGTGCCTGGGGCCCCCAGATTCCCTACGAGCAGTACTTC
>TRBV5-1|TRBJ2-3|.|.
CASSLGDTQYF
TGCGCCAGCAGCTTGGGAGATACGCAGTATTTT
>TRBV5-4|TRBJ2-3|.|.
CASSLSLSDTQYF
TGTGCCAGCAGCCTAAGCCTCTCAGATACGCAGTATTTT
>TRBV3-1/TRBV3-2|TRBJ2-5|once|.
CASSQEPFTETQYF
TGTGCCAGCAGCCAAGAGCCCTTCACCGAGACCCAGTACTTC
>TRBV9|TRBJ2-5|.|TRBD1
CASSVGDRGLVETQYF
TGTGCCAGCAGCGTAGGGGACAGGGGGCTGGTGGAGACCCAGTACTTC
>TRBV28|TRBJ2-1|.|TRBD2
CASSGNLDEQFF
TGTGCATCCAGCGGGAACTTGGATGAGCAGTTCTTC
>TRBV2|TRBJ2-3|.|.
CASRDRDTYTDTQYF
TGTGCCAGCAGGGACCGGGACACCTACACAGATACGCAGTATTTT
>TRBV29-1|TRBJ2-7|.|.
CSVDPGKGPSEQYF
TGCAGCGTTGACCCGGGGAAGGGGCCCTCCGAGCAGTACTTC
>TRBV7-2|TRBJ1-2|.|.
CASTLPGIRGYTF
TGTGCCAGCACTCTTCCGGGGATACGAGGCTACACCTTC
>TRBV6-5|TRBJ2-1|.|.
CASSPQGGFYNEQFF
TGTGCCAGCAGTCCCCAGGGGGGGTTCTACAATGAGCAGTTCTTC
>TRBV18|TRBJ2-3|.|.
CASSPTSDTQYF
TGTGCCAGCTCACCAACGTCGGATACGCAGTATTTT
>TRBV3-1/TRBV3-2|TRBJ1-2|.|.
CASSPPSLPNYGYTF
TGTGCCAGCAGCCCCCCCAGCCTTCCTAACTATGGCTACACCTTC
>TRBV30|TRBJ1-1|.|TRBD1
CKAQGASNTEAFF
TGTAAGGCGCAGGGGGCTTCGAACACTGAAGCTTTCTTT
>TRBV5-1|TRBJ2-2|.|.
CASSLASPANTGELFF
TGCGCCAGCAGCTTGGCGTCACCTGCGAACACCGGGGAGCTGTTTTTT
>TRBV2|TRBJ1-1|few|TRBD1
CARNRDRNTEAFF
TGTGCCAGGAACCGGGACAGGAACACTGAAGCTTTCTTT
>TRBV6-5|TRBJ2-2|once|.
CASSYGAASNTGELFF
TGTGCCAGCAGTTACGGAGCGGCTTCGAACACCGGGGAGCTGTTTTTT
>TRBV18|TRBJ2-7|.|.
CASSPGPYEQYF
TGTGCCAGCTCACCGGGACCTTACGAGCAGTACTTC
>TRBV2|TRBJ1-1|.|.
CASSAAGTKNTEAFF
TGTGCCAGCAGTGCTGCCGGGACCAAGAACACTGAAGCTTTCTTT
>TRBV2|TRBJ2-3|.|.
CASTGGSSGRTDTQYF
TGTGCCAGCACCGGGGGATCTTCGGGACGCACAGATACGCAGTATTTT
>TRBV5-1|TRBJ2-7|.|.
CASSREAGAYEQYF
TGCGCCAGCAGCCGGGAGGCAGGGGCCTACGAGCAGTACTTC
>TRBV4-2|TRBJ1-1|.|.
CASSPRGAGIYTEAFF
TGTGCCAGCAGCCCCCGCGGGGCAGGGATTTACACTGAAGCTTTCTTT
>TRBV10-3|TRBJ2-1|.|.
CAISREPYNEQFF
TGTGCCATCAGCAGGGAACCCTACAATGAGCAGTTCTTC
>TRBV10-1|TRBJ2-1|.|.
CASSESRLTVYNEQFF
TGCGCCAGCAGTGAGTCGAGATTGACCGTCTACAATGAGCAGTTCTTC
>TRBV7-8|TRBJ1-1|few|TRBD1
CASSLAGRQGEAFF
TGTGCCAGCAGCTTAGCAGGGAGACAGGGTGAAGCTTTCTTT
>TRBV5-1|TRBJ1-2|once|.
CASSEAGTKDYGYTF
TGCGCCAGCAGCGAAGCCGGGACAAAAGACTATGGCTACACCTTC
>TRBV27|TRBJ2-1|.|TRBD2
CASRNSGGYNEQFF
TGTGCCAGCAGGAATAGCGGGGGTTACAATGAGCAGTTCTTC
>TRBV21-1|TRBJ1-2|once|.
CASSKKLTETNYGYTF
TGTGCCAGCAGCAAAAAATTAACCGAAACTAACTATGGCTACACCTTC
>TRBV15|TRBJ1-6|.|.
CATSRVITNSPLHF
TGTGCCACCAGCAGAGTGATCACCAATTCACCCCTCCACTTT
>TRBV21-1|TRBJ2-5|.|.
CATRRGVNF
TGTGCCACCAGACGGGGGGTGAACTTC
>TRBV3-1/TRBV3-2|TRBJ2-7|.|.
CASSQIAREQYF
TGTGCCAGCAGCCAAATAGCGAGAGAGCAGTACTTC
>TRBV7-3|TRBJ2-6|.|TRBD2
CASSPGGTFSGANVLTF
TGTGCCAGCAGCCCGGGGGGAACCTTCTCTGGGGCCAACGTCCTGACTTTC
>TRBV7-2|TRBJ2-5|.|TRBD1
CASSLGTGLRETQYF
TGTGCCAGCAGCTTGGGGACAGGGTTGCGGGAGACCCAGTACTTC
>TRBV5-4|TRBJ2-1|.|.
CASSFGGVGVNEQFF
TGTGCCAGCAGCTTCGGCGGAGTGGGAGTCAATGAGCAGTTCTTC
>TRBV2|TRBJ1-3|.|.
CASTSGRYSGNTIYF
TGTGCCAGCACAAGTGGACGGTACTCTGGAAACACCATATATTTT
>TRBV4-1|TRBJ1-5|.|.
CASSHVVGGHQPQHF
TGCGCCAGCAGCCATGTGGTCGGCGGGCATCAGCCCCAGCATTTT
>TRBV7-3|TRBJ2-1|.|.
CASSLRWAPYNEQFF
TGTGCCAGCAGCTTAAGGTGGGCCCCTTACAATGAGCAGTTCTTC